This TCR beta chain was profiled in a study of graft-versus-host responses after intestinal transplantation (dated by TCRdb to the early 2020s). Turning to the overall study: The transplants that recipients got were multivisceral, liver-intestinal, or isolated intestinal. Anti-thymocyte globulin induction was given to all recipients, followed by maintenance tacrolimus and steroids for about 3 years. Graft-versus-host and host-versus-graft alloreactive T cell clones were tracked in the graft, circulation and bone marrow after intestinal transplantation using bulk TCR-beta CDR3 sequencing. To identify alloreactive clones, pre-transplant mixed lymphocyte reaction products were sequenced and compared with unstimulated pre-transplant donor and recipient T cells. A cohort of about 25 intestinal transplant recipients, including one retransplant, was enrolled, and a few patients lacking pretransplant specimens were excluded. A peak of at least 4% donor T cells among recipient peripheral blood mononuclear cells was the definition used for donor T cell macrochimerism. Rather than going through the commercial service, samples from a few later patients were sequenced in-house on an Illumina MiSeq and processed with MiXCR.

About this clone itself: Its specific antigen is unknown. Base quality data are lacking; no much larger clone is found one base away.

Libraries were constructed by the immunoSEQ multiplex PCR assay. For most patients, genomic DNA was subjected to high-throughput TCR-beta CDR3 sequencing by Adaptive Biotechnologies. Concerning the study's data processing: Adaptive's ImmunoSEQ software supplied the TCR sequencing data for around 19 patients, while MiXCR and VDJtools were used to process a few other patients. CDR3 nucleotide sequences shared by donor and recipient were removed because the origin of these sequences could not be assigned. To count as alloreactive, a clone needed at least 2-fold expansion over unstimulated cells and a minimum CFSE-low frequency of 0.002% (template counts) or 0.001% (read counts). Mappable clones were those detected in sequenced pre-transplant spleen, lymph node, or MLR CFSE-low populations of the donor or recipient. Cumulative frequency of alloreactive clones was calculated as a percentage of all sequences weighted by copy number. As stored in TCRdb, this immuneACCESS dataset retains in-frame rearrangements with V and J assigned. A fraction of the clones does not appear; measured against another copy, unresolved V genes explain less than half of the discrepancy, and the remainder lacks a known reason. V, J and clone size are those of that table, while D and trimming were read from the DNA. This sample gives roughly 97,000 clones in total; roughly 90% of them show up just once. Roughly a sixth of the sample goes to the ten largest clones.

Study-wide conclusions, independent of this receptor: Early after transplant, declines in HvG clones were associated with peak levels of circulating GvH clones. GvH clones were found in recipient bone marrow, and some of the GvH clones appeared earlier in ileal mucosa or blood, which is consistent with an intestinal mucosal origin. High GvH to HvG T cell clonal ratios were observed in the allografts of patients with donor T cell macrochimerism. The relatively low number and heterogeneity of intestinal transplant patients limited the conclusions.

Reading from cysteine to phenylalanine, the CDR3 counts 16 amino acids. Only CDR3 DNA is held: 48 bases, read in frame from base 1. CDR1 MNHNY and CDR2 SVGAGI were looked up in the germline V gene (reference sequence). The germline V end is reduced by 2 bases and the J end by 2 bases; junction bases left unmatched: 6. In the first month after transplant, blood samples were collected up to 4 times, and after that at least monthly when available. The sample here was PBMCs, taken 453 days after intestinal transplant. The sequence was collected from a human patient who received an intestinal transplant, so some T cells may come from the graft donor. Recombination connected TRBV6-6 to TRBJ2-5; TRBD1 aligns with 9 central bases. The DNA sequence is as follows: TGTGCCAGCAGTTACACAGGGGGCCAGGGACAAGAGACCCAGTACTTC. Its product reads: CASSYTGGQGQETQYF.